Included here is one T cell receptor beta chain sequence, with context. The record originates from a study of PD-L1 blockade in urothelial cancer. In the study overall: At 3 weeks (second dose) and 6 weeks after starting treatment, blood was analyzed. Among blood samples, the median T cell count was some 150,000.

Individual patients had between 1 and 8 samples, taken pretreatment and on-treatment. Each PCR received spiked synthetic TCR analog templates. Only in-frame clones appear in the TCRdb table, and some are missing; sequencing was by immunoSEQ multiplex PCR. The sample records about 76,000 clones, roughly 84% being singletons. Trimming at V came to 6 bases and at J to 2 bases, leaving 10 bases not matched to a gene. This CDR3 spans 16 amino acids. Germline loops: CDR1 MDHEN, CDR2 SYDVKM. The clonotype originates from a man aged 70 or older with urothelial cancer. Here the sequenced sample was PBMCs, taken around atezolizumab (anti-PD-L1) treatment. V usage is TRBV28 and J usage is TRBJ2-3, with 8 bases that match TRBD2. CDR3 in amino acids: CASRNLGLGNTDTQYF. In DNA form, the CDR3 reads TGTGCCAGCAGGAACTTGGGACTAGGTAACACAGATACGCAGTATTTT.